This T cell receptor (beta chain) was recorded in a study of technical replicates of blood from a handful of donors (dated 2017 in TCRdb). To note about this clone: Its recognized antigen is unknown. No quality values exist for individual bases; no much larger clone is one base distant.

Receptors were amplified or captured by the immunoSEQ multiplex PCR assay. In its TCRdb copy, this immuneACCESS table keeps in-frame sequences only and misses some clones. Where compared with another copy, unresolved V genes explain less than half of these, and the others have no known cause. The sample has some 64,000 clones on record, approximately 84% of them singletons. The ten biggest clones cover about 5.1% of the sample. Based on the germline V gene, the CDR1 and CDR2 sequences are SGHRS and YFSETQ. V was cut back by 4 bases and J by 0 bases, leaving a gap of 8 bases between them. The CDR3 goes from the cysteine to the phenylalanine over 14 residues. Only the CDR3 DNA is retained, 42 bases long and in frame from the first base.

The chain was built from TRBV5-1 and TRBJ1-3; the D gene identity is not certain. The sequenced material came from PBMCs. The clonotype comes from a human donor in good health. Some clones in this sample may be carry-over from other donors' samples. The CDR3 here reads CASSEGSSGNTIYF. Read as DNA, the sequence is TGCGCCAGCAGCGAGGGATCCTCTGGAAACACCATATATTTT.